This TCR beta chain was captured by sequencing in a study of cytomegalovirus exposure and HLA in healthy donors. General study points: Some V segments (TRBV6-2 and TRBV6-3 among them) were excluded as indistinguishable. Sequencing likely caused a cluster of highly shared sequence variants.

As regards this clone: The target antigen is unknown.

The PCR employed 60 Vbeta primers together with 13 Jbeta primers. Clones were read by immunoSEQ multiplex PCR, and TCRdb kept only the in-frame ones, dropping some. The data contain under 200,000 clones, over 65% of them seen just once; the ten biggest clones take up around 1.9%. This CDR3 has 17 amino acids. The germline V gene encodes CDR1 SGHTA and CDR2 FQGNSA. The V and J ends lost 0 bases and 3 bases, in that order; junction bases with no gene match: 6. V usage is TRBV7-2 and J usage is TRBJ2-7; 12 positions agree with TRBD2. The sample comprised PBMCs. This TCR was recovered from a woman in her thirties in good health and CMV-seronegative. The CDR3 loop is CASSLAATSGSLYEQYF. CDR3 coding DNA: TGTGCCAGCAGCTTAGCCGCGACTAGCGGGAGTCTCTACGAGCAGTACTTC.